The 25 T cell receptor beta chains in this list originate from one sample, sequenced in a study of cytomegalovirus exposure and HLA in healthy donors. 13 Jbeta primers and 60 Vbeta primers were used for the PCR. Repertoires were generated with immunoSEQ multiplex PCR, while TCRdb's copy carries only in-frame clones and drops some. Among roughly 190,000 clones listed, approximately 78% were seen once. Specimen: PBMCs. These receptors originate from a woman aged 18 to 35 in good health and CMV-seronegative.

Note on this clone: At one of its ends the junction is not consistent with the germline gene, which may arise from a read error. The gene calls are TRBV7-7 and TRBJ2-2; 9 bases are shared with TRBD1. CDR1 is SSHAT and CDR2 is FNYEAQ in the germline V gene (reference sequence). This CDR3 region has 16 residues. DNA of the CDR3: TGTGCTAGCAGTCGAACAGGGGGCGTTTATACCGGGGAGCTGTTTTTT. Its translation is CASSRTGGVYTGELFF.

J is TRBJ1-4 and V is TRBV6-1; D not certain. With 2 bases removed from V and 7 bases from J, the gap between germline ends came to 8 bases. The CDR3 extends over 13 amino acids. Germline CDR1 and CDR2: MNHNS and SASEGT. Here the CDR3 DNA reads TGTGCCAGCAGTGAACTCCGACTTGAAAAACTGTTTTTT. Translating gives CASSELRLEKLFF.

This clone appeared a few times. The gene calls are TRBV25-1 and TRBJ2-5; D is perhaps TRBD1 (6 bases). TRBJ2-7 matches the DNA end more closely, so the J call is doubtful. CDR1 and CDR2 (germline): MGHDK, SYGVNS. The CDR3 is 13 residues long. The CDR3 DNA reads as TGTGCCAGCAGGGACAGTGACTCCTACGAGCAGTACTTC. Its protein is CASRDSDSYEQYF.

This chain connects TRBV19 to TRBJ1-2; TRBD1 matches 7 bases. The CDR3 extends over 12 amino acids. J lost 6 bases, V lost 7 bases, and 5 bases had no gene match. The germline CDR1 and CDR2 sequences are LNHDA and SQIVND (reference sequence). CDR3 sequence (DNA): TGTGCCAGTACCTCGACAGGGAATGGCTACACCTTC. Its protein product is CASTSTGNGYTF.

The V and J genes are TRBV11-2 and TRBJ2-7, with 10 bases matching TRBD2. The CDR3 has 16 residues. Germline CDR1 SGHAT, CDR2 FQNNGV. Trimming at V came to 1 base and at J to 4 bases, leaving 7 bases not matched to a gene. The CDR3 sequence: CASSLGRTSGVYEQYF. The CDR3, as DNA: TGTGCCAGCAGCTTAGGAAGGACTAGCGGTGTATACGAGCAGTACTTC.

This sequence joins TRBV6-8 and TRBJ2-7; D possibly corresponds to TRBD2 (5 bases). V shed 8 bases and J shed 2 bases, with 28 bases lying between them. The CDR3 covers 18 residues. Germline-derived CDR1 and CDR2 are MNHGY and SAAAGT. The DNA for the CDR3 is TGTGCCAGCGGGCCTAAGATCAAAAGGCTAGCTGGAACCTACGAGCAGTACGTC. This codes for CASGPKIKRLAGTYEQYV.

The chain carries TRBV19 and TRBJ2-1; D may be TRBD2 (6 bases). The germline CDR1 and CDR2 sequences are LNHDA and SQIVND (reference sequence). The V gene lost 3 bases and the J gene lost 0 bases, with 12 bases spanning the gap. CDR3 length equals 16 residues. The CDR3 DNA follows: TGTGCCAGTAGTATTACGGGGGTGTACTCCTACAATGAGCAGTTCTTC. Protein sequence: CASSITGVYSYNEQFF. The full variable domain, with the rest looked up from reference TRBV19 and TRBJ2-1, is DGGITQSPKYLFRKEGQNVTLSCEQNLNHDAMYWYRQDPGQGLRLIYYSQIVNDFQKGDIAEGYSVSREKKESFPLTVTSAQKNPTAFYLCASSITGVYSYNEQFFGPGTRLTVL.

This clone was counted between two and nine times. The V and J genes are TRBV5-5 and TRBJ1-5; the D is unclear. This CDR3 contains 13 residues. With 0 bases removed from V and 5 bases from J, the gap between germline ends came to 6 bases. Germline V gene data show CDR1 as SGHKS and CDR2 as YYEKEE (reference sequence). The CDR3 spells CASSLGRDQPQHF. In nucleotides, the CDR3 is TGTGCCAGCAGCTTGGGTCGAGATCAGCCCCAGCATTTT. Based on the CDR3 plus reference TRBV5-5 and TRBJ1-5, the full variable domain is DAGVTQSPTHLIKTRGQQVTLRCSPISGHKSVSWYQQVLGQGPQFIFQYYEKEERGRGNFPDRFSARQFPNYSSELNVNALLLGDSALYLCASSLGRDQPQHFGDGTRLSIL.

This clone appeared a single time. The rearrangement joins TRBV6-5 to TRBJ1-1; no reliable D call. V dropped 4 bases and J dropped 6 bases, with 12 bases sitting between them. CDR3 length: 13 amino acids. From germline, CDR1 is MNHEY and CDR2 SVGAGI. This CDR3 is CASSSLLSSEAFF. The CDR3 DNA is TGTGCCAGCAGTTCCCTACTTTCTTCTGAAGCTTTCTTT.

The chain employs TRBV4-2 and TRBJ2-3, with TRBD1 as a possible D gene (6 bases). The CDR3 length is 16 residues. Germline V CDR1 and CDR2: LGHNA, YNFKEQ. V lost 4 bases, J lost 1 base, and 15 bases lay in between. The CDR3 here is CASSPSSDRRTDTQYF. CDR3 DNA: TGTGCCAGCAGCCCCAGTTCGGACAGACGCACAGATACGCAGTATTTT.

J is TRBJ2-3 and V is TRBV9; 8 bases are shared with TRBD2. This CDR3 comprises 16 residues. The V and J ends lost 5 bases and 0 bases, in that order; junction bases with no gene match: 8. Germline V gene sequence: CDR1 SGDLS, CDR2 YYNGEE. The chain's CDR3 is CASRAGLASSTDTQYF. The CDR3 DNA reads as TGTGCCAGCAGAGCCGGACTAGCTTCTAGCACAGATACGCAGTATTTT.

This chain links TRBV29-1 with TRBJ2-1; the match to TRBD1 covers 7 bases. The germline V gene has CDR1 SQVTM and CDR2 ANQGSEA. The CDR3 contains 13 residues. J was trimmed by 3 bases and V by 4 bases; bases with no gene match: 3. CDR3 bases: TGCAGCGTTGCTGGGACAGTCTACAATGAGCAGTTCTTC. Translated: CSVAGTVYNEQFF.

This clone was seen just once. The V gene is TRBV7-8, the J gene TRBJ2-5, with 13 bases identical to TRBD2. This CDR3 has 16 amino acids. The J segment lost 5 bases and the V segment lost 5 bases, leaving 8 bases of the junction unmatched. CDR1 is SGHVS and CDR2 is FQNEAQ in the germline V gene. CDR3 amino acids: CASSRGLAGVGETQYF. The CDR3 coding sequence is TGTGCCAGCAGCAGAGGACTAGCGGGAGTGGGGGAGACCCAGTACTTC.

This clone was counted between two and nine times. The CDR3 DNA reads as TGTGCCAGCAGACCAACAGGGACAACTAATGAAAAACTGTTTTTT. Translating it yields CASRPTGTTNEKLFF. This chain joins TRBV6-5 and TRBJ1-4; tentatively, D is TRBD1 (6 bases). The ends were cut back, 6 bases at V and 0 bases at J, with 11 bases in the middle. The CDR3 has 15 amino acids. The germline V gene has CDR1 MNHEY and CDR2 SVGAGI.

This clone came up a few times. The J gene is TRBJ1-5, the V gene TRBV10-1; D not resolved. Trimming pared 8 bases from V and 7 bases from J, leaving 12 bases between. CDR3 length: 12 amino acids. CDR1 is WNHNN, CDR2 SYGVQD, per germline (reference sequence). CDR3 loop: CASGVGSQPQHF. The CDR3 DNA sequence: TGCGCCAGCGGGGTCGGGAGCCAGCCCCAGCATTTT.

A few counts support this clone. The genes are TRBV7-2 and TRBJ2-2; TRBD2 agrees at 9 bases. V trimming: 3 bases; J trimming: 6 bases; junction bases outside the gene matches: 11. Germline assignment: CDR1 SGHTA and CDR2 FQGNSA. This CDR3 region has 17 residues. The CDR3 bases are TGTGCCAGCAGCTTGAACCCTAGCGGGAAAAACCCCGGGGAGCTGTTTTTT. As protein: CASSLNPSGKNPGELFF.

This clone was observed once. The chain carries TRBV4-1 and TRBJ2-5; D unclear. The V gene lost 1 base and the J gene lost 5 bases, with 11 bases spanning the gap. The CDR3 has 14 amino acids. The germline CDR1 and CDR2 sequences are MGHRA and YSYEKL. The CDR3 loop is CASSQVRSVETQYF. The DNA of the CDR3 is TGCGCCAGCAGCCAAGTACGTTCGGTGGAGACCCAGTACTTC.

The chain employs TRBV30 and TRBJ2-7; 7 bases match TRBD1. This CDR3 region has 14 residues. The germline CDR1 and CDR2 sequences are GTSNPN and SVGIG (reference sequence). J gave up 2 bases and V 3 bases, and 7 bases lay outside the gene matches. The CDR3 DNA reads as TGTGCCTGGAGCCGGGACAGCTTAGCCTACGAGCAGTACTTC. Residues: CAWSRDSLAYEQYF.

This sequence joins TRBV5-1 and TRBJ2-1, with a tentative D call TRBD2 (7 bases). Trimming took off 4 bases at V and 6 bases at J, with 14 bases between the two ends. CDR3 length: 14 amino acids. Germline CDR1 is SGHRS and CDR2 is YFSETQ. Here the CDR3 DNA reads TGCGCCAGCAGCACCGGGGGAGGGGGCAATGAGCAGTTCTTC. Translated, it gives CASSTGGGGNEQFF. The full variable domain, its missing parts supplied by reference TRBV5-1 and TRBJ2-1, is KAGVTQTPRYLIKTRGQQVTLSCSPISGHRSVSWYQQTPGQGLQFLFEYFSETQRNKGNFPGRFSGRQFSNSRSEMNVSTLELGDSALYLCASSTGGGGNEQFFGPGTRLTVL.

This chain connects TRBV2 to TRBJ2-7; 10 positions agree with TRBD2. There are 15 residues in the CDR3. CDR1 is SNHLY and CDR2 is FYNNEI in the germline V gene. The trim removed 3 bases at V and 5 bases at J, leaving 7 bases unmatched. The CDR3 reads CASSEGPGLANEQYV. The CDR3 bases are TGTGCCAGCAGTGAGGGTCCGGGACTAGCGAACGAGCAGTACGTC.

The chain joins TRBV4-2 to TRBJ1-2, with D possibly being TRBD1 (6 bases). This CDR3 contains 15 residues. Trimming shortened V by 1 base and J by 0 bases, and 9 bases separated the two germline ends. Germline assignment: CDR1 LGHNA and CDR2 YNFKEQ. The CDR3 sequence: CASSQAGVTNYGYTF. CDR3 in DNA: TGTGCCAGCAGCCAAGCAGGGGTAACTAACTATGGCTACACCTTC.

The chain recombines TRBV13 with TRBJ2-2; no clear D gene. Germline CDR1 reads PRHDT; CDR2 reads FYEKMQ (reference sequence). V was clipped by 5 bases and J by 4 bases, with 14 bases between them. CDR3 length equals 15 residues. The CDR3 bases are TGTGCCAGCAGCCATGGTCTGGCCCTCACCGGGGAGCTGTTTTTT. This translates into CASSHGLALTGELFF.

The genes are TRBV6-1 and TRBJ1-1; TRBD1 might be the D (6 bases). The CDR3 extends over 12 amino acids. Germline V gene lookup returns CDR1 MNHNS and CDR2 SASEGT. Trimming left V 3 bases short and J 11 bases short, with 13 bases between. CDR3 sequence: CASSENRERAFF. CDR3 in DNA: TGTGCCAGCAGTGAGAACAGGGAGCGGGCTTTCTTT.

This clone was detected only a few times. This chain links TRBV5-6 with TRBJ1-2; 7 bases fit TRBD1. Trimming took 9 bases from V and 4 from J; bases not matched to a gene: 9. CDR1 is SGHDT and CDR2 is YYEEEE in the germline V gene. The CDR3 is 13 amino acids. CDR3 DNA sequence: TGTGCCACCGGGGACAGCCAGTTCTATGGCTACACCTTC. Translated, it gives CATGDSQFYGYTF.

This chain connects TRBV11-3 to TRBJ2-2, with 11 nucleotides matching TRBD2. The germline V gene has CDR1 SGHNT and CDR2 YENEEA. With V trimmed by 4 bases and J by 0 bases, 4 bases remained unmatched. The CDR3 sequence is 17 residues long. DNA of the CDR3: TGTGCCAGCAGCTCCGAACTAGCGGGAGCGAACACCGGGGAGCTGTTTTTT. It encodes CASSSELAGANTGELFF.